This T cell receptor (beta chain) was recovered during a study of blood T cell repertoires in COVID-19. Overall study: There were acute and convalescent COVID-19 samples, and they came from the United States, Italy and Spain. Sources were T cells, B-cell-depleted T cells, or PBMCs; the material itself was cDNA or gDNA.

From germline, CDR1 is MGHRA and CDR2 YSYEKL. This CDR3 has 13 amino acids. Trimming cost V 0 bases and J 2 bases, with 5 bases left between them. This clone was detected a few times. As processed by the authors: Estimation of nucleated cell counts was performed using reference gene primer amplification. Repertoires were generated with immunoSEQ multiplex PCR, while TCRdb's copy carries only in-frame clones and drops some. V and J calls and clone size follow that table, whereas D and trimming were derived from the DNA. The data contain some 120,000 clones, just under 85% of them singletons. The sequence came from a human donor in a cohort sampled during active COVID-19. The genes are TRBV4-1 and TRBJ2-7, with unresolved D. The sequenced material came from peripheral blood. CDR3 sequence (DNA): TGCGCCAGCAGCCAAGATGCGGCCTACGAGCAGTACTTC. Translated: CASSQDAAYEQYF.